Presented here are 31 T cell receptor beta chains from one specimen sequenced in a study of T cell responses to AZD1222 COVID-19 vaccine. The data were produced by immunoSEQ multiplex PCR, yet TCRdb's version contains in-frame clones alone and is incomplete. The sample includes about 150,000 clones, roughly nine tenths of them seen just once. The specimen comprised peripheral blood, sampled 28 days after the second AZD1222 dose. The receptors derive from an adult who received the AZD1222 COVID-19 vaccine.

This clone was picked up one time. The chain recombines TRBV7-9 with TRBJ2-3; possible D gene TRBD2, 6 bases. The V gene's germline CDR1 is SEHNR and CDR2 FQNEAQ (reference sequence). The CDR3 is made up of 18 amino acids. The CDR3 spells CALLRLAILPGGTDTQYF. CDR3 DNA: TGTGCTCTACTGCGCCTAGCGATCCTCCCTGGGGGCACAGATACGCAGTATTTT.

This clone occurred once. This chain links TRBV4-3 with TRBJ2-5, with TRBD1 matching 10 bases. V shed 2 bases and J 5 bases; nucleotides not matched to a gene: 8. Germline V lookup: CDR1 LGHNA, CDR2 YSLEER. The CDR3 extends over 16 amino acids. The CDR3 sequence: CASSQPDRGPEETQYF. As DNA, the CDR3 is TGCGCCAGCAGCCAACCCGACAGGGGGCCTGAGGAGACCCAGTACTTC.

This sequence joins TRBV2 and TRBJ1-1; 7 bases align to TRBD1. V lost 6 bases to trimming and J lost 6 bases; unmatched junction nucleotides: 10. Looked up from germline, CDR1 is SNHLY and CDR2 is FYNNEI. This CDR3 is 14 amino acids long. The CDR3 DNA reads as TGTGCCAGCAGGAGGTCAGGGGGGACCCCTGAAGCTTTCTTT. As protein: CASRRSGGTPEAFF.

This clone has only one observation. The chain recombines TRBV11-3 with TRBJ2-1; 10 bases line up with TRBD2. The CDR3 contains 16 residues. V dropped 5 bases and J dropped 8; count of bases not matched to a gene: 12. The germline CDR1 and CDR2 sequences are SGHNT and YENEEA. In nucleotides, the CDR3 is TGTGCCAGCAGCCCAGGGTTAAGCGGGGGGGTTGATGAGCAGTTCTTC. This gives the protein CASSPGLSGGVDEQFF.

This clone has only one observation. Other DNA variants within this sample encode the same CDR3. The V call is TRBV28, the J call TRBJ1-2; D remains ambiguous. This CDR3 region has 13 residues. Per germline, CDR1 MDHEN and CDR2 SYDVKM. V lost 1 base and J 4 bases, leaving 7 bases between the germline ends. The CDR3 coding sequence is TGTGCCAGCAGTTTATCTGGGAGCTATGGCTACACCTTC. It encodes CASSLSGSYGYTF.

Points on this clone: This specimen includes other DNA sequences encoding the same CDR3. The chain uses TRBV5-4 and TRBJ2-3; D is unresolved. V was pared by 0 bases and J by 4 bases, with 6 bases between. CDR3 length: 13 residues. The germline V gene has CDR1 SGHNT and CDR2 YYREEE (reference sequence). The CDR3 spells CASSLAGPDTQYF. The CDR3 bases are TGTGCCAGCAGCTTGGCCGGGCCAGATACGCAGTATTTT.

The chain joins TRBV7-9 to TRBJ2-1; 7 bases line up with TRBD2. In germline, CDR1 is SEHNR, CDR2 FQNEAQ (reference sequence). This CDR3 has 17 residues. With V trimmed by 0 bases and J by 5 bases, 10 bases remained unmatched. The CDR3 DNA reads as TGTGCCAGCAGCTTAGCACCGTTCAGGGAGGGGCACAATGAGCAGTTCTTC. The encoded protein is CASSLAPFREGHNEQFF.

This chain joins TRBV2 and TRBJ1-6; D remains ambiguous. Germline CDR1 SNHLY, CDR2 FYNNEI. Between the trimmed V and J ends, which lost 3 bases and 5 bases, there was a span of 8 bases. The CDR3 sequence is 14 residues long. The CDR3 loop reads CASSDMGNNSPLHF. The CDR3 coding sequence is TGTGCCAGCAGTGATATGGGAAATAATTCACCCCTCCACTTT.

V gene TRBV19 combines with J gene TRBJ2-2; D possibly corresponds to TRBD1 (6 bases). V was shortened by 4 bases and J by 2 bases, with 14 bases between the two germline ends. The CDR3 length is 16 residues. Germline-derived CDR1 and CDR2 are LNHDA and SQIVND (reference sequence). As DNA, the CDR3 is TGTGCCAGTAGTACATTACAGGGTGTCAACACCGGGGAGCTGTTTTTT. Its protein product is CASSTLQGVNTGELFF.

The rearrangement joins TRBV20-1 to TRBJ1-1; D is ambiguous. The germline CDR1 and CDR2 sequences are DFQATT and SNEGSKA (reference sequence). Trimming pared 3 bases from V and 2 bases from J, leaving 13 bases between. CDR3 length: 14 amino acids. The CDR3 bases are TGCAGTGCTAGTGTTCAACAGCGCAACACTGAAGCTTTCTTT. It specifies CSASVQQRNTEAFF.

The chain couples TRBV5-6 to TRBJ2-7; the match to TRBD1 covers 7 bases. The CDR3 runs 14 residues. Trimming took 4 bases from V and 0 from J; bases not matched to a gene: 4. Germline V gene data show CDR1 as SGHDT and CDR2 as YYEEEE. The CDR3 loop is CASSTTGSSYEQYF. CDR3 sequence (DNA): TGTGCCAGCAGCACGACAGGGAGCTCCTACGAGCAGTACTTC.

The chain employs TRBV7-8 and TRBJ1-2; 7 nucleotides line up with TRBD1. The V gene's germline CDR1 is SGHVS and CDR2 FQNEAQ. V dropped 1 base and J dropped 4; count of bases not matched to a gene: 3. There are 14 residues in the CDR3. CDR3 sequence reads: CASSLVPGGYGYTF. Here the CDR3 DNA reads TGTGCCAGCAGCTTAGTTCCAGGGGGCTATGGCTACACCTTC. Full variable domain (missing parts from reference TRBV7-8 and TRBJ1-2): GAGVSQSPRYKVAKRGQDVALRCDPISGHVSLFWYQQALGQGPEFLTYFQNEAQLDKSGLPSDRFFAERPEGSVSTLKIQRTQQEDSAVYLCASSLVPGGYGYTFGSGTRLTVV.

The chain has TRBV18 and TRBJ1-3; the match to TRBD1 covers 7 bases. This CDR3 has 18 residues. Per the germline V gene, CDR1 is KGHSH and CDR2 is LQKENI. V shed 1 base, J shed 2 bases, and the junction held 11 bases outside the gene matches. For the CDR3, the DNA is TGTGCCAGCTCACCACTAACCGGACAAGGGGGCCCTGGAAACACCATATATTTT. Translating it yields CASSPLTGQGGPGNTIYF.

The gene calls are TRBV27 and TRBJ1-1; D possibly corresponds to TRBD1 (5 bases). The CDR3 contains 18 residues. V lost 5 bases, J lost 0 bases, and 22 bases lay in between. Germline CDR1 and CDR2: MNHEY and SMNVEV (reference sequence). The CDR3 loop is CASSGPAGAGFMNTEAFF. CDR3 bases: TGTGCCAGCAGTGGCCCGGCCGGGGCGGGATTCATGAACACTGAAGCTTTCTTT.

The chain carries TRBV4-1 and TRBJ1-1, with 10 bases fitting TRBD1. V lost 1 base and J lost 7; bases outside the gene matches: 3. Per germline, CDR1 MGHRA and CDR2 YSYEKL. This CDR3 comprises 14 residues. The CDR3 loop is CASSQGQGAIEAFF. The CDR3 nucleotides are TGCGCCAGCAGCCAAGGACAGGGGGCGATTGAAGCTTTCTTT.

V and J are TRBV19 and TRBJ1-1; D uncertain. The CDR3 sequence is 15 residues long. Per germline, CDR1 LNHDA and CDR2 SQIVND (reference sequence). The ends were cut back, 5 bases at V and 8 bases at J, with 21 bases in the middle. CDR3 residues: CASSVLDGSFREAFF. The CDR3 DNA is TGTGCCAGTAGTGTCCTGGACGGCAGTTTCAGGGAAGCTTTCTTT.

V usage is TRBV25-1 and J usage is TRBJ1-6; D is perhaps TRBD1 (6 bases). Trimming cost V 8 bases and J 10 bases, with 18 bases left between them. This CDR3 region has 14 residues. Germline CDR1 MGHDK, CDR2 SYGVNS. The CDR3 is CASRPYRVGSPLHF. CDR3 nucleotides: TGTGCCAGCCGTCCCTACAGGGTTGGGTCACCCCTCCACTTT.

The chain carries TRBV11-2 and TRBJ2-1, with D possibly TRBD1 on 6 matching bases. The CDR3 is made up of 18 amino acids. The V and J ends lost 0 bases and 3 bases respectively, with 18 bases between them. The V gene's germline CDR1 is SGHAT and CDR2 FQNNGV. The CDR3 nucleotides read TGTGCCAGCAGCTTAGACCGACAGGACTTCACATACTACAATGAGCAGTTCTTC. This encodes CASSLDRQDFTYYNEQFF.

Written as DNA, the CDR3 is TGTGCCAGCGGGCTAGCGGGAGAGGAGACCCAGTACTTC. Translating gives CASGLAGEETQYF. The chain uses TRBV9 and TRBJ2-5, with 10 bases matching TRBD2. This CDR3 is 13 amino acids long. The ends lost 7 bases at V and 5 bases at J; junction bases unmatched: 5. CDR1 is SGDLS, CDR2 YYNGEE, per germline.

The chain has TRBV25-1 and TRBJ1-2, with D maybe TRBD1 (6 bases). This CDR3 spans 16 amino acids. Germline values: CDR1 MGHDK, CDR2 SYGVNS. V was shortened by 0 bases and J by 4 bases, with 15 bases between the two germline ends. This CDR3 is CASSEYSRGLSYGYTF. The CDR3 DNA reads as TGTGCCAGCAGTGAATATAGCAGGGGTCTAAGCTATGGCTACACCTTC.

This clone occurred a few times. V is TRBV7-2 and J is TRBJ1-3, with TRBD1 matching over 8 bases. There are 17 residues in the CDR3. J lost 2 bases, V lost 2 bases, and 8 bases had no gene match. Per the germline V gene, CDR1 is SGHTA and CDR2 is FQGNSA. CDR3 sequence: CASSLIGPDRAGNTIYF. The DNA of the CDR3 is TGTGCCAGCAGCTTAATTGGCCCGGACAGGGCTGGAAACACCATATATTTT.

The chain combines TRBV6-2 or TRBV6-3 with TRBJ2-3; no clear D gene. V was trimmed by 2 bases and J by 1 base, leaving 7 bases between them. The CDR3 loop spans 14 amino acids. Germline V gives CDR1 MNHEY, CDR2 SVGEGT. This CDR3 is CASSYDGRTDTQYF. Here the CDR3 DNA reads TGTGCCAGCAGTTACGACGGCCGCACAGATACGCAGTATTTT.

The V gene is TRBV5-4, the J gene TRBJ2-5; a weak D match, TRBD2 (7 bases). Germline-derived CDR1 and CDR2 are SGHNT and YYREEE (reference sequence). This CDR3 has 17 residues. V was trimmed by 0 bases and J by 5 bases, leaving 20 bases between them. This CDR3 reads CASSLAGRGAGRETQYF. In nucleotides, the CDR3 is TGTGCCAGCAGCTTGGCCGGTCGGGGGGCGGGACGGGAGACCCAGTACTTC.

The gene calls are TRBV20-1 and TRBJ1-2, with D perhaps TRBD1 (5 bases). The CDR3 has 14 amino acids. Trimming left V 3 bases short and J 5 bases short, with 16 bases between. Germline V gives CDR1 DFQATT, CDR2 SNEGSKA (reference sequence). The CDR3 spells CSASRDLSRYGYTF. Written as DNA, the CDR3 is TGCAGTGCTAGTCGGGACCTGTCGAGGTATGGCTACACCTTC.

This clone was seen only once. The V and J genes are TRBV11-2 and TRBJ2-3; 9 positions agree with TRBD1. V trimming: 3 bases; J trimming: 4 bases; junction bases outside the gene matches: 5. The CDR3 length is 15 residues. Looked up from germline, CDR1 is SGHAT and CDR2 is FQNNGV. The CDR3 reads CASSFWDRVADTQYF. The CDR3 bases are TGTGCCAGCAGCTTCTGGGACAGGGTAGCAGATACGCAGTATTTT.

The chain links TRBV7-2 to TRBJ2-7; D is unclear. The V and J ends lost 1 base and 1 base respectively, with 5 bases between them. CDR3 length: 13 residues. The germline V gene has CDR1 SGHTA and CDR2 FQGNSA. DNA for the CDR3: TGTGCCAGCAGCTTAGTACAGTCCTACGAGCAGTACTTC. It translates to CASSLVQSYEQYF.

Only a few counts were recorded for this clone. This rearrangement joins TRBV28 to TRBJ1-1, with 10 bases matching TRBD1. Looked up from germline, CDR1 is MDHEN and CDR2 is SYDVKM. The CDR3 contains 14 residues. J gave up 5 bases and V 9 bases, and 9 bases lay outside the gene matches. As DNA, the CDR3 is TGTGCCAGTGCGACAGGGGGCCGGAGTACTGAAGCTTTCTTT. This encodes CASATGGRSTEAFF.

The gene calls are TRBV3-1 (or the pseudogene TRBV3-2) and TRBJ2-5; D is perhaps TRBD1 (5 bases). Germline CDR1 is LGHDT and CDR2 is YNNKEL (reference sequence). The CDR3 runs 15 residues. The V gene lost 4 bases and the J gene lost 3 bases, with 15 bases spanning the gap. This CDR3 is CASSPRRQSKETQYF. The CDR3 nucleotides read TGTGCCAGCAGCCCCCGAAGACAGTCTAAAGAGACCCAGTACTTC.

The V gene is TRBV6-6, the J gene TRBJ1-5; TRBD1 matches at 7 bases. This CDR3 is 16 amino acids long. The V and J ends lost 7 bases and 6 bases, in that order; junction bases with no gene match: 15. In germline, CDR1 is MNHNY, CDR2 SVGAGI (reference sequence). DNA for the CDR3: TGTGCCAGCATTAAAGGGACAGACAGGGTTAGTCAGCCCCAGCATTTT. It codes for CASIKGTDRVSQPQHF.

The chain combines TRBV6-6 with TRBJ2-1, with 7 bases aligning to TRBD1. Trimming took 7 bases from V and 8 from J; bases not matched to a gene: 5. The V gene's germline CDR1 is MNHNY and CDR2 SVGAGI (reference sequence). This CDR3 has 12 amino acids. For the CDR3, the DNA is TGTGCCAGCACCAAAACAGGGGATGAGCAGTTCTTC. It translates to CASTKTGDEQFF.

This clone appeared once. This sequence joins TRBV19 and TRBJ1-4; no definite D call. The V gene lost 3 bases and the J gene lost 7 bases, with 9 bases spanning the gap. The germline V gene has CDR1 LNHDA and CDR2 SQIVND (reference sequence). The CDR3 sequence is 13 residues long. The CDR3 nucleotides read TGTGCCAGTAGTATCGCGAGAACTGAAAAACTGTTTTTT. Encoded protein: CASSIARTEKLFF. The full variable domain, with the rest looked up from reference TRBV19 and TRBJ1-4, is DGGITQSPKYLFRKEGQNVTLSCEQNLNHDAMYWYRQDPGQGLRLIYYSQIVNDFQKGDIAEGYSVSREKKESFPLTVTSAQKNPTAFYLCASSIARTEKLFFGSGTQLSVL.